A single sample is the source of the 15 T cell receptor beta chains below, sequenced in a study of blood T cell repertoires in COVID-19. Repertoires were generated with immunoSEQ multiplex PCR, while TCRdb's copy carries only in-frame clones and drops some. The sample consists of hundreds of thousands of clones, 89% of them appearing once. The sample consisted of peripheral blood. Receptors originate from an older woman with acute or convalescent COVID-19.

This chain connects TRBV25-1 to TRBJ1-1; TRBD1 is a possible D gene (5 bases). Germline CDR1 MGHDK, CDR2 SYGVNS. The germline V and J ends were trimmed by 3 bases and 12 bases, with 8 bases remaining between them. The CDR3 extends over 10 amino acids. CDR3 sequence: CASSEWTTFF. Written as DNA, the CDR3 is TGTGCCAGCAGTGAGTGGACAACTTTCTTT.

The chain carries TRBV5-8 and TRBJ1-4, with a tentative D call TRBD1 (5 bases). Germline values: CDR1 SGHTS, CDR2 YDEGEE. CDR3 size: 16 residues. Trimming left V 4 bases short and J 2 bases short, with 15 bases between. CDR3 loop: CASSVPPGMTNEKLFF. CDR3 DNA sequence: TGTGCCAGCAGCGTTCCTCCAGGGATGACTAATGAAAAACTGTTTTTT.

This clone was counted a single time. The gene calls are TRBV12-3 or TRBV12-4 and TRBJ1-5; 8 bases line up with TRBD1. The trim removed 10 bases at V and 5 bases at J, leaving 7 bases unmatched. The CDR3 loop spans 13 amino acids. CDR3 protein: CAIGTGRYQPQHF. As DNA, the CDR3 is TGTGCCATCGGGACAGGAAGATATCAGCCCCAGCATTTT.

V and J are TRBV6-4 and TRBJ2-3; D unresolved. The CDR3 totals 11 residues. Trimming left V 3 bases short and J 5 bases short, with 3 bases between. Germline V gene lookup returns CDR1 MRHNA and CDR2 SNTAGT. The DNA for the CDR3 is TGTGCCAGCAGTGATCGAGATACGCAGTATTTT. This encodes CASSDRDTQYF.

The chain employs TRBV11-1 and TRBJ1-1; maybe TRBD1 (6 bases). This CDR3 is 15 amino acids long. From germline, CDR1 is SGHAT and CDR2 FQDESV (reference sequence). Trimming took off 5 bases at V and 4 bases at J, with 17 bases between the two ends. The CDR3, as DNA: TGTGCCAGCAGCCCCCAGAGGGGGGGAAGCACTGAAGCTTTCTTT. It specifies CASSPQRGGSTEAFF.

With regard to this clone: At the DNA level, this CDR3 is encoded by other sequences in the same sample as well. The chain uses TRBV7-9 and TRBJ2-7; 9 nucleotides agree with TRBD1. The CDR3 extends over 15 amino acids. Trimming at V came to 6 bases and at J to 1 base, leaving 7 bases not matched to a gene. Germline CDR1 and CDR2: SEHNR and FQNEAQ (reference sequence). The CDR3 DNA reads as TGTGCCAGCAGTCCCCCCGGGACAGGGTCCTACGAGCAGTACTTC. Its translation is CASSPPGTGSYEQYF.

This sequence joins TRBV12-3 or TRBV12-4 and TRBJ2-6; D call uncertain. The CDR3 is 13 residues long. Between the trimmed V and J ends, which lost 7 bases and 4 bases, there was a span of 8 bases. The CDR3 DNA reads TGTGCCAGCAATCGAGCCGGGGCCAACGTCCTGACTTTC. It is translated as CASNRAGANVLTF.

V usage is TRBV11-3 and J usage is TRBJ2-1; 9 bases agree with TRBD1. The CDR3 totals 15 residues. V shed 3 bases, J shed 8 bases, and the junction held 8 bases outside the gene matches. Germline V CDR1 and CDR2: SGHNT, YENEEA. The CDR3 loop reads CASSFGQGPRDEQFF. CDR3 bases: TGTGCCAGCAGCTTCGGACAGGGGCCTAGGGATGAGCAGTTCTTC.

This clone occurred a few times. The chain combines TRBV6-5 with TRBJ1-2; TRBD1 matches 7 bases. CDR1 is MNHEY and CDR2 is SVGAGI in the germline V gene. The CDR3 sequence is 15 residues long. J gave up 6 bases and V 8 bases, and 15 bases lay outside the gene matches. The chain's CDR3 is CASWKGTAVNNGYTF. CDR3 nucleotide sequence: TGTGCCAGCTGGAAAGGGACAGCCGTTAATAATGGCTACACCTTC.

V usage is TRBV30 and J usage is TRBJ1-3, with D unclear. V lost 3 bases and J 2 bases, leaving 8 bases between the germline ends. Germline assignment: CDR1 GTSNPN and CDR2 SVGIG (reference sequence). The CDR3 runs 13 residues. This CDR3 reads CAWRESPGNTIYF. The CDR3 DNA reads TGTGCCTGGAGGGAGTCCCCTGGAAACACCATATATTTT.

Notes on this clone: The sample holds other DNA sequences that translate to the same CDR3. The J gene is TRBJ1-5, the V gene TRBV19; a possible D gene is TRBD1 (5 bases). Germline loops: CDR1 LNHDA, CDR2 SQIVND (reference sequence). Trimming cost V 3 bases and J 2 bases, with 11 bases left between them. There are 15 residues in the CDR3. CDR3 sequence reads: CASSMGGVGNQPQHF. The CDR3 DNA reads TGTGCCAGTAGTATGGGGGGGGTGGGCAATCAGCCCCAGCATTTT.

The chain carries TRBV24-1 and TRBJ2-2; D is unresolved. The V end was cut by 5 bases, the J end by 2 bases, with 11 bases between. CDR3 length: 15 residues. From germline, CDR1 is KGHDR and CDR2 SFDVKD. The CDR3 sequence: CATSGMAGNTGELFF. CDR3 DNA: TGTGCCACCAGTGGGATGGCAGGAAACACCGGGGAGCTGTTTTTT.

The V call is TRBV2, the J call TRBJ1-6; possibly TRBD1 for D (6 bases). Trimming pared 6 bases from V and 9 bases from J, leaving 12 bases between. CDR1 and CDR2 from the germline V gene are SNHLY and FYNNEI. This CDR3 comprises 13 residues. In DNA form, the CDR3 reads TGTGCCAGCAGAACAGGGTTTAGTTCACCCCTCCACTTT. Protein: CASRTGFSSPLHF.

The CDR3 region is CASSVELAPTNTGELFF. The DNA of the CDR3 is TGTGCCAGCAGCGTAGAGTTAGCGCCAACGAACACCGGGGAGCTGTTTTTT. The chain uses TRBV9 and TRBJ2-2; TRBD2 is a possible D gene (5 bases). Trimming left V 0 bases short and J 0 bases short, with 12 bases between. The CDR3 contains 17 residues. In germline, CDR1 is SGDLS, CDR2 YYNGEE.

V usage is TRBV6-4 and J usage is TRBJ2-3, with TRBD2 matching 7 bases. CDR3 length: 15 residues. Losses at the gene ends were 2 bases for V and 1 base for J; bases not matched to a gene: 3. The V gene's germline CDR1 is MRHNA and CDR2 SNTAGT. For the CDR3, the DNA is TGTGCCAGCAGTGACGGGGCGGGGGGCACAGATACGCAGTATTTT. This translates into CASSDGAGGTDTQYF.